This TCR beta chain was sequenced in a study of blood T cell repertoires in COVID-19. Sequencing was performed with immunoSEQ multiplex PCR; in TCRdb, only in-frame clones are kept and a portion is missing. The table shows under 200,000 clones, with around four fifths occurring only once. Trimming removed 2 bases from V and 1 base from J; junction bases left unmatched: 6. This CDR3 spans 16 amino acids. Germline CDR1 and CDR2: SGHTA and FQGNSA. This clone was detected once. The gene calls are TRBV7-2 and TRBJ2-5; 8 bases are a match to TRBD2. The sample taken for sequencing was PBMCs or T cells enriched from blood (not recorded which). The receptor's source is a woman between 50 and 59 years old who had recovered from COVID-19. The CDR3 sequence is CASSLSSGGFQETQYF. As DNA, the CDR3 is TGTGCCAGCAGCTTATCCAGCGGGGGTTTCCAAGAGACCCAGTACTTC.